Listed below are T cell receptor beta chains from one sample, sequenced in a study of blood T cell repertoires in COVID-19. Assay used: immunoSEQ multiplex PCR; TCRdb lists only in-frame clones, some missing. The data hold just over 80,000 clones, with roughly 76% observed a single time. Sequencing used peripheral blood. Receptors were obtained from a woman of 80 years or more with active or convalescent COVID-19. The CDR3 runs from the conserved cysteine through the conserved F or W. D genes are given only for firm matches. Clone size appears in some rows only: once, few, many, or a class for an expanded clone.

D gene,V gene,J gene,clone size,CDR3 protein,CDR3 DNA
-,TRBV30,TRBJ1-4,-,CAWSVSRNEKLFF,TGTGCCTGGAGTGTGTCGAGAAATGAAAAACTGTTTTTT
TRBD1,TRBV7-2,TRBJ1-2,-,CASSLPGQALGGYTF,TGTGCCAGCAGCTTACCGGGACAGGCCCTCGGGGGCTACACCTTC
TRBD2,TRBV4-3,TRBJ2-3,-,CARSRGGPNPDTQYF,TGCGCCCGCAGCCGGGGGGGCCCAAACCCAGATACGCAGTATTTT
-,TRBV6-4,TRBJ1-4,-,CASSDAGYESTNEKLFF,TGTGCCAGCAGTGACGCGGGGTACGAGAGTACTAATGAAAAACTGTTTTTT
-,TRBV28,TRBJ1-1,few,CASSPLTAQRTEAFF,TGTGCCAGCAGTCCATTGACAGCCCAGAGGACTGAAGCTTTCTTT
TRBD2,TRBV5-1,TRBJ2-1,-,CATRLAGFGEQFF,TGCGCCACCCGACTAGCGGGGTTCGGGGAGCAGTTCTTC
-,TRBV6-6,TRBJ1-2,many,CASSGVANYGYTF,TGTGCCAGCAGCGGGGTAGCTAACTATGGCTACACCTTC
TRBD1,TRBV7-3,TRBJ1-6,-,CASSLGTGNSPLHF,TGTGCCAGCAGCTTAGGGACAGGGAATTCACCCCTCCACTTT
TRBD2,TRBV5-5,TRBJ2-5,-,CASTPTSGLETQYF,TGTGCCAGCACCCCGACTAGCGGGTTAGAGACCCAGTACTTC
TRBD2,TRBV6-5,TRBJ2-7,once,CASSSGLAGRYEQYF,TGTGCCAGCAGTTCGGGACTAGCGGGCCGCTACGAGCAGTACTTC
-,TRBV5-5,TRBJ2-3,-,CASSSGGPGLTDTQYF,TGTGCCAGCTCCTCCGGGGGGCCGGGGTTGACAGATACGCAGTATTTT
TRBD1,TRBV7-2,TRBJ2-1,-,CASSNGRGQGYNEQFF,TGTGCCAGCAGCAACGGACGGGGACAGGGTTACAATGAGCAGTTCTTC
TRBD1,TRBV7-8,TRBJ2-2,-,CASSLAGTANTGELFF,TGTGCCAGCAGCTTGGCCGGGACAGCGAACACCGGGGAGCTGTTTTTT
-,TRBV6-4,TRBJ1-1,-,CASSVFRDTEAFF,TGTGCCAGCAGTGTCTTCAGGGACACTGAAGCTTTCTTT
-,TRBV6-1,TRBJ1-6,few,CASSEAGGTNSPLHF,TGTGCCAGCAGTGAAGCCGGGGGGACGAATTCACCCCTCCACTTT
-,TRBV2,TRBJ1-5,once,CASSEEGVSNQPQHF,TGTGCCAGCAGTGAAGAAGGGGTTAGCAATCAGCCCCAGCATTTT
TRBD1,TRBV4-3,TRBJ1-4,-,CASSPTGEDEKLFF,TGCGCCAGCAGCCCCACAGGGGAGGATGAAAAACTGTTTTTT
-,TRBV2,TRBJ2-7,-,CASNQGYPYEQYF,TGTGCCAGCAACCAGGGGTACCCCTACGAGCAGTACTTC
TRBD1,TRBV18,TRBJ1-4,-,CASSPDTGDGEKLFF,TGTGCCAGCTCACCGGATACAGGGGATGGGGAAAAACTGTTTTTT
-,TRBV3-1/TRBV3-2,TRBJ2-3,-,CASSQGGSVPVGTQYF,TGTGCCAGCAGCCAAGGGGGTAGCGTCCCCGTAGGTACGCAGTATTTT
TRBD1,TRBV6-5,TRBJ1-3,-,CASARGQGFVTIYF,TGTGCCAGCGCCCGGGGACAGGGGTTCGTTACCATATATTTT
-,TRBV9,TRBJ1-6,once,CASSVNSYNSPLHF,TGTGCCAGCAGCGTAAACAGTTATAATTCACCCCTCCACTTT
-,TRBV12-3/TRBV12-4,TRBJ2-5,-,CASLGVGETQYF,TGTGCCAGCTTAGGGGTTGGTGAGACCCAGTACTTC
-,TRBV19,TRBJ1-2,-,CASRRDSQGIYGYTF,TGTGCCAGTAGACGGGACTCCCAGGGAATCTATGGCTACACCTTC
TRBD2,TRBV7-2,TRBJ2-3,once,CASSPIPLAGEIDTQYF,TGTGCCAGCAGCCCCATACCACTAGCGGGTGAAATAGATACGCAGTATTTT
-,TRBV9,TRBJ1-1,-,CASSSVGGAEAFF,TGTGCCAGCAGTTCCGTAGGGGGAGCTGAAGCTTTCTTT
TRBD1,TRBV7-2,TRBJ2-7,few,CASSTGTGFYEQYF,TGTGCCAGCAGCACCGGGACAGGGTTCTACGAGCAGTACTTC
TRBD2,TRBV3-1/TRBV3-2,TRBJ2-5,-,CASSQAGGSGGEETQYF,TGTGCCAGCAGCCAGGCTGGTGGAAGCGGGGGGGAAGAGACCCAGTACTTC
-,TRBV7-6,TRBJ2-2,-,CASSLAGGPSTGELFF,TGTGCCAGCAGCTTAGCGGGGGGGCCGAGCACCGGGGAGCTGTTTTTT
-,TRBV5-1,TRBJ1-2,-,CASSLEPARGYTF,TGCGCCAGCAGCTTGGAACCGGCGCGGGGCTACACCTTC